This TCR beta chain emerged from a study of T cells in Graves' hyperthyroidism and ophthalmopathy. The CDR3 spans 16 residues. Germline loops: CDR1 MGHRA, CDR2 YSYEKL. Trimming left V 0 bases short and J 0 bases short, with 9 bases between. TCR beta CDR3 regions were amplified from RNA transcripts. TCR CDR3 regions were first amplified by RT-PCR with HTBI primers. TCRdb called the multiplex PCR reads again in MiXCR, with one record for every CDR3 protein. The sample holds 650,000 to 750,000 distinct CDR3 sequences; about 15% are singletons and the top ten take 10%. In this sample, this clonotype turned up a few times.

This receptor was obtained from a young woman with Graves' hyperthyroidism. This chain uses TRBV4-1 with TRBJ2-1; possibly TRBD2 for D (5 bases). Specimen: blood. The CDR3 here is CASSQDRGSSYNEQFF. The CDR3 DNA sequence: TGCGCCAGCAGCCAAGATCGGGGAAGCTCCTACAATGAGCAGTTCTTC.